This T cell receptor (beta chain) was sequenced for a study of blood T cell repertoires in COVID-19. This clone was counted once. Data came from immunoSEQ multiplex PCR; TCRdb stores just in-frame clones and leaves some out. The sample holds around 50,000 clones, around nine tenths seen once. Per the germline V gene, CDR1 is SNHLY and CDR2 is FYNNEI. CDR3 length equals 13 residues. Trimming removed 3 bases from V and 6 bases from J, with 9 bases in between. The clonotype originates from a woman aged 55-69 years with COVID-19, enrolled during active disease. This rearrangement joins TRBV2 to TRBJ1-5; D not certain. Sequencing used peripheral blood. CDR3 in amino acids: CASSEQAGQPQHF. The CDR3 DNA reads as TGTGCCAGCAGTGAGCAGGCTGGTCAGCCCCAGCATTTT.